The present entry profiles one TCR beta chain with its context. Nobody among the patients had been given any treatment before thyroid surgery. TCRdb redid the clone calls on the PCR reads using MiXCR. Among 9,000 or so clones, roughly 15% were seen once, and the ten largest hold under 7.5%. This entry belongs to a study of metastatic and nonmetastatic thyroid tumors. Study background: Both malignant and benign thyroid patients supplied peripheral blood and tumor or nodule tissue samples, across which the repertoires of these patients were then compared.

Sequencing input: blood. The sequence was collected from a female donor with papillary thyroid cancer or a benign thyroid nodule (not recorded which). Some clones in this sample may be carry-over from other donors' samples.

CDR3 bases: TGCGCCAGCAGCGAGGGACTAGCTTCTCAAGAGACCCAGTACTTC. This sequence encodes CASSEGLASQETQYF. This chain joins TRBV10-2 and TRBJ2-5, with 9 bases fitting TRBD2. There are 15 residues in the CDR3. J lost 2 bases, V lost 6 bases, and 7 bases had no gene match. Germline CDR1 and CDR2: WSHSY and SAAADI.